This T cell receptor beta chain emerged from a study of identical twins. Study-wide results and caveats: Monozygotic twin pairs showed more out-of-frame TCR alpha sharing than models estimated.

The length of the CDR3 is 14 residues. The V end lost 0 bases, the J end lost 1 base, and 4 bases lay between the germline ends. From germline, CDR1 is WSHSY and CDR2 SAAADI. Worth noting for this clonotype: Its antigen is unknown.

A universal primer site was incorporated via template switching, and the cDNA contained unique molecular identifiers. One entry per CDR3 protein, called by TCRdb with MiXCR from the 5' RACE reads. This sample has approximately 470,000 distinct CDR3 sequences; 13% to 15% occur once, and the top ten carry approximately 0.52%. Donors uniformly comprised healthy Caucasians. These same data were also listed under a study on yellow fever vaccine responses in identical twins. Per that study: After vaccination, twins' T cell response reportedly seemed partly convergent, partly personalized.

The TCR was taken from a woman aged 18-29 years in good health. V and J are TRBV10-2 and TRBJ2-4; no clear D gene. Source material: CD4+ T cells sorted from blood. This CDR3 reads CASSESGAKNIQYF. CDR3 DNA sequence: TGCGCCAGCAGTGAGTCGGGTGCCAAAAACATTCAGTACTTC.